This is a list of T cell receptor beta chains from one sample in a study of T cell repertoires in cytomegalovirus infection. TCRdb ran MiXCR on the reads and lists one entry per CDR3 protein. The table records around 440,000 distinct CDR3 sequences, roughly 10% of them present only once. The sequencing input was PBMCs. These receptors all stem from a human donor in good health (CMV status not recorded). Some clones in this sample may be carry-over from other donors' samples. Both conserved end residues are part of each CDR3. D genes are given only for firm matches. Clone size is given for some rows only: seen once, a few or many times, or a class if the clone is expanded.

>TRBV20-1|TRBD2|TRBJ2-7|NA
TGCAGTGCTAGAGACCCACTAGCGGGAGGCACCTACGAGCAGTACTTC
CSARDPLAGGTYEQYF
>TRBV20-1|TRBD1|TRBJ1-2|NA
TGCAGTGCTAGGCGAGACAGGGTCACTAACTATGGCTACACCTTC
CSARRDRVTNYGYTF
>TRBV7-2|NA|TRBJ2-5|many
TGTGCCAGCAGCCAGTACCAAGAGACCCAGTACTTC
CASSQYQETQYF
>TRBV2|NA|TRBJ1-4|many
TGTGCCAGCTACCTGGGGCCCCAAGGGGAAAAACTGTTTTTT
CASYLGPQGEKLFF
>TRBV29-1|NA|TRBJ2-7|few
TGCAGCGTTGATGACAGCGAGCAGTACTTC
CSVDDSEQYF
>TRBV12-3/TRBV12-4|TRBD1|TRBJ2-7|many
TGTGCCAGCAGGGGACAGGGGGCAAACGAGCAGTACTTC
CASRGQGANEQYF
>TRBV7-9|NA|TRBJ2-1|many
TGTGCCAGCAGCCTGGGACCTGCGGAGCAGTTCTTC
CASSLGPAEQFF
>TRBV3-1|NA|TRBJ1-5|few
TGTGCCAGCAGCCACAAGGGACTCTTTCAGCCCCAGCATTTT
CASSHKGLFQPQHF
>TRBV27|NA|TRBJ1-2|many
TGTGCCAGCAGCGTAGCGGGGGCCTTTTATGGCTACACCTTC
CASSVAGAFYGYTF
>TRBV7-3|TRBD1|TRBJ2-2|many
TGTGCCAGCAGCTCCGGGACAGGGGGAATCGGGGAGCTGTTTTTT
CASSSGTGGIGELFF
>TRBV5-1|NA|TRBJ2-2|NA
TGCGCCAGCAGCTTGGAAGGACCCGGGGAGCTGTTTTTT
CASSLEGPGELFF
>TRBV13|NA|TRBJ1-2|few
TGTGCCAGCAGCTTAGGAGGCGTTGGCTACACCTTC
CASSLGGVGYTF
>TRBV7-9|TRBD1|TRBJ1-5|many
TGTGCCAGCAGCTTTCCGGGACAGAATCAGCCCCAGCATTTT
CASSFPGQNQPQHF
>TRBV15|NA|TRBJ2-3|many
TGTGCCACCAGCAGGGGAACCGGGACGAAGAATCCCACAGATACGCAGTATTTT
CATSRGTGTKNPTDTQYF
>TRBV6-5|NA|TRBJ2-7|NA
TGTGCCAGCAGTTACGCACTTCCCTACGAGCAGTACTTC
CASSYALPYEQYF
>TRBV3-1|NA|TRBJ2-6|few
TGTGCCAGCAGCCAAGAGGGGTGGGGCCAGAGCTCTGGGGCCAACGTCCTGACTTTC
CASSQEGWGQSSGANVLTF
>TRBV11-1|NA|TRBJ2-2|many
TGTGCCAGCAGCCCCAGCCTGAACACCGGGGAGCTGTTTTTT
CASSPSLNTGELFF
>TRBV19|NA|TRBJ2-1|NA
TGTGCCAGTACCTCATTGCAGGGGAATGAGCAGTTCTTC
CASTSLQGNEQFF
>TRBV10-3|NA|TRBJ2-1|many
TGTGCCATCAGTCGTAGTTTTTATGAGCAGTTCTTC
CAISRSFYEQFF
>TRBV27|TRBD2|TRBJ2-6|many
TGTGCCAGCAGTTCCCCGGGACTAGGATTTAAGGCCAACGTCCTGACTTTC
CASSSPGLGFKANVLTF
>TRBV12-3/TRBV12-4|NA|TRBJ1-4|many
TGTGCCAGCAGTTTACGTACCCTGGGGTCTAATGAAAAACTGTTTTTT
CASSLRTLGSNEKLFF
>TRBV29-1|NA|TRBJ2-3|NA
TGCAGCGTACCAAGTGGTCGGCTCCGCTCGGATACGCAGTATTTT
CSVPSGRLRSDTQYF
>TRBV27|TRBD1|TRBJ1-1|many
TGTGCCAGCAGATACGGGACAGGGAACACTGAAGCTTTCTTT
CASRYGTGNTEAFF
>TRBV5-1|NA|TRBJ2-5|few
TGCGCCAGCAGCTCGAGCAGGGTCCGGGGAGAGACCCAGTACTTC
CASSSSRVRGETQYF
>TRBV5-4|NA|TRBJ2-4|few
TGTGCCAGCAGCTTGGGATCCAAAAACATTCAGTACTTC
CASSLGSKNIQYF
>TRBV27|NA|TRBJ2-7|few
TGTGCCAGCAGTTGGGCTTCGGGAAACTACGAGCAGTACTTC
CASSWASGNYEQYF
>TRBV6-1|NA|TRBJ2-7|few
TGTGCCAGCAGTGGACCAGGTTCCTACGAGCAGTACTTC
CASSGPGSYEQYF
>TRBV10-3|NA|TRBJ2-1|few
TGTGCCATCAGTTGGGGGGACTCCGGGACCCCACAGTTCTTC
CAISWGDSGTPQFF
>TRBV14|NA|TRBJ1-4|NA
TGTGCCAGCAGCCAAATCGGGGTGGACGGAAAACTGTTTTTT
CASSQIGVDGKLFF
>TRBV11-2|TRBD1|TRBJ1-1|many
TGTGCCAGCAGCTTAGAATCAGGGGGCGAAGCTTTCTTT
CASSLESGGEAFF
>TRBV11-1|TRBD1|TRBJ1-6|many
TGTGCCAGCAGCCGCACAGGGGGAAGATCACCCCTCCACTTT
CASSRTGGRSPLHF
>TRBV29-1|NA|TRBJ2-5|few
TGCAGCGTTGAGAGGGAGACCCAGTACTTC
CSVERETQYF
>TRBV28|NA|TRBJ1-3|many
TGTGCCAGCAGAATACACGGGATGGGAGGAAACACCATATATTTT
CASRIHGMGGNTIYF
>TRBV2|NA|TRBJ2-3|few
TGTGCCAGCAGTGAGGGGCGCTGGGAAATTGCAGATACGCAGTATTTT
CASSEGRWEIADTQYF
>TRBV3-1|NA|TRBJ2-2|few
TGTGCCAGCAGCCAAAGGCGGAACGAGCTGTTTTTT
CASSQRRNELFF
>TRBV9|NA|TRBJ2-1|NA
TGTGCCAGCAGCGTCGCCCGGGGGGCACTAGTTGAGCAGTTCTTC
CASSVARGALVEQFF
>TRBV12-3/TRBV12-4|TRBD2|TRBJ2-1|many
TGTGCCAGCAGTTTTCTCGGGGAGGGCACTGAGCAGTTCTTC
CASSFLGEGTEQFF
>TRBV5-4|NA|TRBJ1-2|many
TGTGCCAGCGGAAAGGATCTGCCGAGTTATGGCTACACCTTC
CASGKDLPSYGYTF
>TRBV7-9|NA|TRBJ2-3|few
TGTGCCAGCAGCGTCGCGGAGTGGGCGCAGTATTTT
CASSVAEWAQYF
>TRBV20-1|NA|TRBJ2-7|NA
TGCAGTGCTAGAGATGGGGGGACCAGAAGCGAGCAGTACTTC
CSARDGGTRSEQYF
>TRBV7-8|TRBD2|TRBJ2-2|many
TGTGCCAGCAGCGAACAAGCGGGAGGGCCAACCGGGGAGCTGTTTTTT
CASSEQAGGPTGELFF
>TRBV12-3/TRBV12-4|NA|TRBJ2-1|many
TGTGCCAGCAGTCTCAGCAGGGGTCGATCCTACAATGAGCAGTTCTTC
CASSLSRGRSYNEQFF
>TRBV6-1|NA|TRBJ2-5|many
TGTGCCAGCAGTAGCCCCGCAGCACGAGAGACCCAGTACTTC
CASSSPAARETQYF
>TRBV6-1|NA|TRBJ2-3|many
TGTGCCAGCAGTGAACGAAGCCTAGCGATAGGGGCTACGCAGTATTTT
CASSERSLAIGATQYF
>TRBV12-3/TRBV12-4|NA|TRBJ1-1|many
TGTGCCAGCAGTTGGGACCTGAACACTGAAGCTTTCTTT
CASSWDLNTEAFF
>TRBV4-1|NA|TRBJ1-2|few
TGCGCCAGCAGCCAAGATCAGGCGGCAGCTAACTATGGCTACACCTTC
CASSQDQAAANYGYTF
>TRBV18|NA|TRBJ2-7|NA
TGTGCCAGCTCTCCAGAGCCACTCTACGAGCAGTACTTC
CASSPEPLYEQYF